The rows below give T cell receptor beta chains drawn from one sample of a study of cytomegalovirus exposure and HLA in healthy donors. Measured with immunoSEQ multiplex PCR; TCRdb has only the in-frame clones, and not every one. The table includes about 190,000 clones, about 87% detected once. Specimen: PBMCs. These receptors were obtained from a man between 25 and 39 years old in good health and CMV-seronegative. Both conserved end residues are part of each CDR3. Each record gives: J gene, V gene, clone size, CDR3 protein. Expanded clones are given a class, and other clones once, few, many or no size at all.

>TRBJ2-4|TRBV14|NA
CASSQGGLAAENIQYF
>TRBJ2-3|TRBV5-1|NA
CASSFGGTDTQYF
>TRBJ2-1|TRBV5-1|NA
CASRGAGTSGGAINEQFF
>TRBJ1-3|TRBV28|NA
CASRSTGQGGGNTIYF
>TRBJ1-4|TRBV9|NA
CASSRGGEKLFF
>TRBJ2-1|TRBV5-4|once
CASSLVGGRSEQFF
>TRBJ1-5|TRBV28|NA
CASTTGITNQPQHF
>TRBJ2-2|TRBV4-1|few
CASSLRQGASLTGELFF
>TRBJ2-1|TRBV29-1|NA
CSVPWEGYNEQFF
>TRBJ1-2|TRBV2|NA
CASIRGLSYGYTF
>TRBJ2-7|TRBV28|NA
CASSPAGENEQYF
>TRBJ2-7|TRBV10-2|NA
CASSPTGQSGEQYF
>TRBJ2-3|TRBV9|NA
CASSVDWGGADTQYF